The 11 T cell receptor beta chains below all came from one sample that was sequenced in a study of blood T cells in healthy people across ages. The authors ran a second PCR of 7 to 11 cycles using a sample-barcoded 5' primer and a J-beta primer mix. TCRdb itself ran the 5' RACE reads through MiXCR, one entry per CDR3 protein. The sample contains fewer than 2 million distinct CDR3 sequences, about two fifths of which appear only once. Sequencing was performed on blood. The receptors were sampled from a human donor in good health.

The chain combines TRBV10-3 with TRBJ2-7, with TRBD1 matching 7 bases. Trimming took 5 bases from V and 3 from J; bases not matched to a gene: 4. CDR1 ENHRY and CDR2 SYGVKD come from the germline V gene. This CDR3 region has 13 residues. The CDR3 DNA reads TGTGCCATCAGTAGACAGGGAGACTACGAGCAGTACTTC. Its protein product is CAISRQGDYEQYF.

This clonotype was seen a few times. The chain recombines TRBV7-3 with TRBJ2-7; D is unresolved. CDR1 and CDR2 from the germline V gene are SGHTA and FQGTGA. The CDR3 loop spans 12 amino acids. Trimming left V 4 bases short and J 7 bases short, with 11 bases between. Here the CDR3 reads CASSSPTLEQYF. In DNA form, the CDR3 reads TGTGCCAGCAGCTCCCCTACGTTGGAGCAGTACTTC.

Only a few counts were recorded for this clonotype. CDR3 residues: CASSLGPTAGPETQYF. The CDR3 DNA is TGCGCCAGCAGCTTGGGACCGACAGCGGGGCCGGAGACCCAGTACTTC. The chain uses TRBV5-1 and TRBJ2-5, with 7 bases lining up with TRBD2. Per germline, CDR1 SGHRS and CDR2 YFSETQ. J was trimmed by 5 bases and V by 0 bases; bases with no gene match: 10. CDR3 size: 16 residues.

As regards this clonotype: The junction shows a germline mismatch at one end, possibly a read error. The chain has TRBV7-2 and TRBJ2-2; TRBD2 is a possible D gene (5 bases). The V gene's germline CDR1 is SGHTA and CDR2 FQGNSA. The CDR3 runs 13 residues. CDR3: CASSPWNTGERFF. Here the CDR3 DNA reads TGTGCCAGCAGCCCGTGGAACACCGGGGAGCGGTTTTTT.

This chain uses TRBV20-1 with TRBJ2-1, with TRBD1 identical over 11 bases. The germline gives CDR1 DFQATT, CDR2 SNEGSKA (reference sequence). The CDR3 has 14 amino acids. With V trimmed by 6 bases and J by 10 bases, 11 bases remained unmatched. The DNA for the CDR3 is TGCAGTGCAGAAGCGGGACAGGGGGTAGGCGAGCAGTTCTTC. Protein: CSAEAGQGVGEQFF.

The chain employs TRBV7-2 and TRBJ2-1; 8 nucleotides align to TRBD1. CDR1 is SGHTA and CDR2 is FQGNSA in the germline V gene. This CDR3 spans 15 amino acids. The junction had 11 bases not matched to a gene; V was cut back by 7 bases and J by 6 bases. Here the CDR3 reads CASIPDRVGFNEQFF. In nucleotides, the CDR3 is TGTGCCAGCATTCCGGACAGGGTCGGCTTCAATGAGCAGTTCTTC. Looking up the rest from reference TRBV7-2 and TRBJ2-1 gives the full variable domain: GAGVSQSPSNKVTEKGKDVELRCDPISGHTALYWYRQSLGQGLEFLIYFQGNSAPDKSGLPSDRFSAERTGGSVSTLTIQRTQQEDSAVYLCASIPDRVGFNEQFFGPGTRLTVL.

The chain recombines TRBV18 with TRBJ1-4; D unresolved. This CDR3 spans 13 amino acids. V dropped 2 bases and J dropped 8 bases, with 9 bases sitting between them. The germline V gene encodes CDR1 KGHSH and CDR2 LQKENI. In DNA, the CDR3 is TGTGCCAGCTCACCATCTGGTCGCGAAAAACTGTTTTTT. It encodes CASSPSGREKLFF.

This clonotype has at least ten counts. In DNA form, the CDR3 reads TGTGCCAGCAGCTTACGGTCGGAGGGGGCATATGGCTACACCTTC. Protein product: CASSLRSEGAYGYTF. The chain employs TRBV7-2 and TRBJ1-2, with TRBD1 identical over 7 bases. Germline CDR1 and CDR2: SGHTA and FQGNSA. Trimming cost V 2 bases and J 5 bases; bases outside gene matches: 8. The length of the CDR3 is 15 residues.

The chain uses TRBV7-2 and TRBJ2-3, with 8 bases lining up with TRBD2. In germline, CDR1 is SGHTA, CDR2 FQGNSA. The J segment lost 0 bases and the V segment lost 2 bases, leaving 4 bases of the junction unmatched. This CDR3 spans 16 amino acids. CDR3 nucleotides: TGTGCCAGCAGCTTACGCGCTAGCGGGAGCACAGATACGCAGTATTTT. It codes for CASSLRASGSTDTQYF.

This clonotype was observed a few times. The chain has TRBV6-2 or TRBV6-3 and TRBJ1-5; D perhaps matches TRBD1 (6 bases). The germline V gene encodes CDR1 MNHEY and CDR2 SVGEGT. There are 16 residues in the CDR3. Trimming left V 2 bases short and J 2 bases short, with 13 bases between. CDR3 in amino acids: CASSYLPSGGNQPQHF. The CDR3 coding sequence is TGTGCCAGCAGTTACCTCCCTTCAGGGGGCAATCAGCCCCAGCATTTT.

This clonotype showed up just a few times. The chain joins TRBV21-1 to TRBJ1-1; TRBD1 is taken as the D call from the table, unchecked against the DNA. TRBV21-1 represents a pseudogene. The CDR3 covers 13 residues. DNA of the CDR3: TGTGCCAGCAGCATACGTAACCAGGGTGAGGCTTTCTTT. Its translation: CASSIRNQGEAFF.